Listed below are T cell receptor beta chains from one sample, sequenced in a study of cytomegalovirus exposure and HLA in healthy donors. The data were produced by immunoSEQ multiplex PCR, yet TCRdb's version contains in-frame clones alone and is incomplete. This sample has more than 100,000 clones, with approximately 66% found just once. Sequencing input: PBMCs. These receptors were taken from a woman in her forties or fifties in good health and CMV-seronegative. Both conserved end residues are part of each CDR3. D genes are given only for firm matches. Where a row states a size, it is once, few, many or the class of an expanded clone; other rows omit it.

cdr3_aa: CASSIVGGPGQGAYEQYF
cdr3_nt: TGTGCCAGTAGTATAGTGGGAGGTCCGGGACAGGGGGCCTACGAGCAGTACTTC
v_call: TRBV19
j_call: TRBJ2-7
clone_size: NA
d_call: TRBD1

cdr3_aa: CASSQEGTGGEKLFF
cdr3_nt: TGTGCCAGCAGCCAAGAGGGGACAGGGGGTGAAAAACTGTTTTTT
v_call: TRBV4-2
j_call: TRBJ1-4
clone_size: NA
d_call: TRBD1

cdr3_aa: CASSLGRTTDTQYF
cdr3_nt: TGCGCCAGCAGCTTGGGCAGAACCACAGATACGCAGTATTTT
v_call: TRBV5-1
j_call: TRBJ2-3
clone_size: few
d_call: NA

cdr3_aa: CASSQGPITGELFF
cdr3_nt: TGTGCCAGCAGCCAAGGGCCGATCACCGGGGAGCTGTTTTTT
v_call: TRBV14
j_call: TRBJ2-2
clone_size: few
d_call: NA

cdr3_aa: CASSFSSTDTQYF
cdr3_nt: TGTGCCAGCAGCTTTAGCAGCACAGATACGCAGTATTTT
v_call: TRBV7-2
j_call: TRBJ2-3
clone_size: NA
d_call: NA

cdr3_aa: CASSIGPSGAVGLYNEQFF
cdr3_nt: TGCGCCAGCAGCATTGGGCCTAGCGGGGCGGTAGGCCTCTACAATGAGCAGTTCTTC
v_call: TRBV5-1
j_call: TRBJ2-1
clone_size: NA
d_call: TRBD2

cdr3_aa: CASSPDQGQSPQHF
cdr3_nt: TGTGCCAGCAGCCCGGATCAGGGTCAGTCACCCCAGCATTTT
v_call: TRBV5-4
j_call: TRBJ1-5
clone_size: few
d_call: NA

cdr3_aa: CASSLRPQGIIADTQYF
cdr3_nt: TGTGCCAGCAGCTTAAGGCCACAGGGTATAATCGCAGATACGCAGTATTTT
v_call: TRBV7-8
j_call: TRBJ2-3
clone_size: few
d_call: NA

cdr3_aa: CASSARQGAAETQYF
cdr3_nt: TGTGCCAGCAGTGCTCGACAGGGGGCGGCGGAGACCCAGTACTTC
v_call: TRBV6-5
j_call: TRBJ2-5
clone_size: NA
d_call: TRBD1

cdr3_aa: CASNKGALQPQHF
cdr3_nt: TGTGCCAGCAATAAGGGGGCCCTTCAGCCCCAGCATTTT
v_call: TRBV7-2
j_call: TRBJ1-5
clone_size: NA
d_call: TRBD1

cdr3_aa: CASSARLANTDTQYF
cdr3_nt: TGTGCCAGCAGTGCGCGGCTAGCGAACACAGATACGCAGTATTTT
v_call: TRBV2
j_call: TRBJ2-3
clone_size: NA
d_call: NA

cdr3_aa: CASRLAGPSYEQYF
cdr3_nt: TGTGCCAGCAGGTTAGCGGGACCCTCCTACGAGCAGTACTTC
v_call: TRBV27
j_call: TRBJ2-7
clone_size: NA
d_call: TRBD2

cdr3_aa: CASSPGTGNERGQYF
cdr3_nt: TGCGCCAGCAGCCCCGGGACAGGGAACGAAAGGGGCCAGTACTTC
v_call: TRBV5-1
j_call: TRBJ2-7
clone_size: few
d_call: TRBD1

cdr3_aa: CASSSPGLYNEQFF
cdr3_nt: TGTGCCAGCAGTTCCCCGGGACTTTACAATGAGCAGTTCTTC
v_call: TRBV7-3
j_call: TRBJ2-1
clone_size: once
d_call: NA

cdr3_aa: CASSLNRQGADYGYTF
cdr3_nt: TGTGCCAGCAGCTTAAATAGACAGGGGGCGGACTATGGCTACACCTTC
v_call: TRBV7-2
j_call: TRBJ1-2
clone_size: NA
d_call: TRBD1

cdr3_aa: CASSAGLATDTQYF
cdr3_nt: TGTGCCAGCAGCGCCGGACTAGCCACAGATACGCAGTATTTT
v_call: TRBV5-4
j_call: TRBJ2-3
clone_size: once
d_call: TRBD2

cdr3_aa: CASSEPSGGSYEQYF
cdr3_nt: TGCGCCAGCAGTGAGCCTAGCGGGGGGTCCTACGAGCAGTACTTC
v_call: TRBV10-2
j_call: TRBJ2-7
clone_size: NA
d_call: TRBD2

cdr3_aa: CASSLARRGGGEQFF
cdr3_nt: TGTGCCAGCAGCTTAGCGCGGCGGGGGGGCGGTGAGCAGTTCTTC
v_call: TRBV7-9
j_call: TRBJ2-1
clone_size: NA
d_call: TRBD2

cdr3_aa: CASSYADRGHAAAFF
cdr3_nt: TGTGCCAGCAGTTACGCAGACAGGGGCCACGCTGCGGCTTTCTTT
v_call: TRBV6-5
j_call: TRBJ1-1
clone_size: NA
d_call: TRBD1

cdr3_aa: CASSEGSLKETQYF
cdr3_nt: TGTGCCAGCAGTGAAGGGAGTCTAAAAGAGACCCAGTACTTC
v_call: TRBV6-1
j_call: TRBJ2-5
clone_size: NA
d_call: NA

cdr3_aa: CASSGGTGRIPDYTF
cdr3_nt: TGTGCCAGCAGCGGAGGGACAGGGCGAATACCCGATTACACCTTC
v_call: TRBV9
j_call: TRBJ1-2
clone_size: NA
d_call: TRBD1

cdr3_aa: CAWTRDIGNQPQHF
cdr3_nt: TGTGCCTGGACCCGGGACATAGGCAATCAGCCCCAGCATTTT
v_call: TRBV30
j_call: TRBJ1-5
clone_size: NA
d_call: NA

cdr3_aa: CASSQDRASGGAWETQYF
cdr3_nt: TGTGCCAGCAGCCAAGATAGGGCTAGCGGGGGGGCCTGGGAGACCCAGTACTTC
v_call: TRBV4-2
j_call: TRBJ2-5
clone_size: NA
d_call: TRBD2

cdr3_aa: CASTREAGAGYNEQFF
cdr3_nt: TGCGCCAGCACTCGGGAAGCGGGAGCGGGCTACAATGAGCAGTTCTTC
v_call: TRBV5-1
j_call: TRBJ2-1
clone_size: NA
d_call: TRBD2

cdr3_aa: CASSSREYGYTF
cdr3_nt: TGTGCCAGCAGTAGCAGAGAATATGGCTACACCTTC
v_call: TRBV5-6
j_call: TRBJ1-2
clone_size: NA
d_call: NA

cdr3_aa: CASSSPSGGLAFNEQFF
cdr3_nt: TGTGCCAGCAGCTCACCCTCGGGCGGGCTAGCGTTCAATGAGCAGTTCTTC
v_call: TRBV7-9
j_call: TRBJ2-1
clone_size: NA
d_call: NA

cdr3_aa: CASSIGNRGKEKLFF
cdr3_nt: TGTGCCAGTAGTATAGGGAACAGGGGAAAAGAAAAACTGTTTTTT
v_call: TRBV19
j_call: TRBJ1-4
clone_size: NA
d_call: TRBD1

cdr3_aa: CASSLTGGDYNEQFF
cdr3_nt: TGTGCCAGCAGCTTAACGGGGGGTGATTACAATGAGCAGTTCTTC
v_call: TRBV7-3
j_call: TRBJ2-1
clone_size: NA
d_call: NA

cdr3_aa: CSVGGVSTDTQYF
cdr3_nt: TGCAGCGTTGGCGGAGTCAGCACAGATACGCAGTATTTT
v_call: TRBV29-1
j_call: TRBJ2-3
clone_size: NA
d_call: NA

cdr3_aa: CASSFRPGSGNYGYTF
cdr3_nt: TGTGCCAGCAGTTTCAGACCGGGGAGTGGCAACTATGGCTACACCTTC
v_call: TRBV28
j_call: TRBJ1-2
clone_size: few
d_call: NA

cdr3_aa: CASRRTGYGYTF
cdr3_nt: TGTGCCAGCAGGCGGACTGGCTATGGCTACACCTTC
v_call: TRBV6-5
j_call: TRBJ1-2
clone_size: few
d_call: NA

cdr3_aa: CASSLSSYNEQFF
cdr3_nt: TGTGCCAGCAGCTTGTCTTCTTACAATGAGCAGTTCTTC
v_call: TRBV11-2
j_call: TRBJ2-1
clone_size: NA
d_call: NA

cdr3_aa: CASSYRETKETQYF
cdr3_nt: TGTGCCAGCAGCTACCGGGAGACGAAAGAGACCCAGTACTTC
v_call: TRBV7-8
j_call: TRBJ2-5
clone_size: NA
d_call: NA

cdr3_aa: CASCSGGSVNEQFF
cdr3_nt: TGTGCCAGCTGTAGCGGAGGGTCCGTCAATGAGCAGTTCTTC
v_call: TRBV18
j_call: TRBJ2-1
clone_size: NA
d_call: NA

cdr3_aa: CASSPEGLRLALSYEQYF
cdr3_nt: TGTGCCAGCAGCCCCGAGGGCTTGAGGCTAGCGCTTTCCTACGAGCAGTACTTC
v_call: TRBV21-1
j_call: TRBJ2-7
clone_size: NA
d_call: NA

cdr3_aa: CASSLRLGALSNQPQHF
cdr3_nt: TGTGCCAGCAGTTTACGATTGGGGGCCCTTAGCAATCAGCCCCAGCATTTT
v_call: TRBV27
j_call: TRBJ1-5
clone_size: NA
d_call: NA